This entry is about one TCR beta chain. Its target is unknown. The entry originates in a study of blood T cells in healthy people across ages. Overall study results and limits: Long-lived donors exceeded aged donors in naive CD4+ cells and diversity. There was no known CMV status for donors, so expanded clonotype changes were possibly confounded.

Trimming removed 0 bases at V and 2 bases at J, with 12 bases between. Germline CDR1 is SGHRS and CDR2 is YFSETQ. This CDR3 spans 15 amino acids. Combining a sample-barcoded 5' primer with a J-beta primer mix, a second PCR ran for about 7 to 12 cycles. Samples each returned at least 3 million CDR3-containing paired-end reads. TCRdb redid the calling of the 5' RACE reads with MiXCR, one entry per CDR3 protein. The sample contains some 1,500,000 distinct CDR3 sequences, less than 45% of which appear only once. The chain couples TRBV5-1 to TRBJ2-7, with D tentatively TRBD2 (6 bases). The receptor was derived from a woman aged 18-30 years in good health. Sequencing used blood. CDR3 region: CASSLGGTPAYEQYF. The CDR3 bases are TGCGCCAGCAGCTTGGGTGGGACTCCAGCCTACGAGCAGTACTTC.